The present entry profiles one TCR beta chain with its context. Its specificity is unknown. These data belong to a study of response to subunit inactivated influenza vaccine. The study, taken as a whole, reports: The authors suggested that every seasonal influenza vaccination recruits few new T cells.

The V and J ends lost 3 bases and 4 bases, in that order; junction bases with no gene match: 6. Germline lookup yields CDR1 SGHTA and CDR2 FQGNSA. The CDR3 length is 15 residues. Using its own MiXCR run on the RT-PCR reads, TCRdb lists one record per CDR3 protein. The sample has about 780,000 distinct CDR3 sequences; roughly 20% are singletons. The J gene is TRBJ2-3, the V gene TRBV7-2; 8 nucleotides agree with TRBD2. Source: PBMCs from blood, taken roughly 5 days after vaccination. The source is a man aged 45-65 years who received an inactivated influenza vaccine. As DNA, the CDR3 is TGTGCCAGCAGCTTTGGTAGCGGGACCCCAGATACGCAGTATTTT. Amino acid sequence: CASSFGSGTPDTQYF.